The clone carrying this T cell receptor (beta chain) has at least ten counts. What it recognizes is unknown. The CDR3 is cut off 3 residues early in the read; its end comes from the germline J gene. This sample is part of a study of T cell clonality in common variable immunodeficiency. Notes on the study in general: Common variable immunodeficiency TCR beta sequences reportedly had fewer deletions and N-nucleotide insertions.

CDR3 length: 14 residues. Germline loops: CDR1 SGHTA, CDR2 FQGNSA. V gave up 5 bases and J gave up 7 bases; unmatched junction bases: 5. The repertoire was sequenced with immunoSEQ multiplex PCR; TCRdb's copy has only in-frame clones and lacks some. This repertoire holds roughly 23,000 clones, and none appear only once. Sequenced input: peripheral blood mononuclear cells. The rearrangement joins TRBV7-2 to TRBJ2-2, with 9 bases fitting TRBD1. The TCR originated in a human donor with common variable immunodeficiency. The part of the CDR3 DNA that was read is TGTGCCAGCAGCCGGACAGGGGTCGGCGGGGAG. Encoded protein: CASSRTGVGGE. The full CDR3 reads CASSRTGVGGELFF.